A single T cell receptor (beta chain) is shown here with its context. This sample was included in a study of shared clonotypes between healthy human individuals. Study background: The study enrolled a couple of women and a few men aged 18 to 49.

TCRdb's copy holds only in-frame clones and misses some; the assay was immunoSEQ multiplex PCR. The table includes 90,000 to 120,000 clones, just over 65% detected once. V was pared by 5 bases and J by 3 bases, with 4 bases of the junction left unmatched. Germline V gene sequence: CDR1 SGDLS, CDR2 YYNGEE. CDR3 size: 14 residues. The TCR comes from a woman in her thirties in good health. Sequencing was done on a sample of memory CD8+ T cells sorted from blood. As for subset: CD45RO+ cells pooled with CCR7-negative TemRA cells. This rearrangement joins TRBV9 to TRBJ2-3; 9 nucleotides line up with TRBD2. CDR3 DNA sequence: TGTGCCAGCAGTGGGCGGGAGGGGACAGATACGCAGTATTTT. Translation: CASSGREGTDTQYF.